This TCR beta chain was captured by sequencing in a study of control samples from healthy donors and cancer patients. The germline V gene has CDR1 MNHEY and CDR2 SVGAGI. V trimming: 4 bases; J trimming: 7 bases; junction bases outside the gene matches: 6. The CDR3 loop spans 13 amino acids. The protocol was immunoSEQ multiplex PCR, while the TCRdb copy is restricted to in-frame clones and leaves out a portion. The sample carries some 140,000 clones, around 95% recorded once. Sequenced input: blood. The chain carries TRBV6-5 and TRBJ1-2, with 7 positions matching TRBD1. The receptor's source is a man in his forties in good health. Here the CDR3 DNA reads TGTGCCAGCAGTTCCTACCCAGGGGGTGGCTACACCTTC. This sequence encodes CASSSYPGGGYTF.